What follows are 15 T cell receptor beta chains derived from one specimen sequenced in a study of identical twins. TCRdb processed the 5' RACE reads anew with MiXCR; each CDR3 protein has one entry. The sample lists about 690,000 distinct CDR3 sequences; over 20% were seen once. These data also featured in a second study, about T cells expressing NK-cell markers.

The sequencing input was PBMCs. The receptors were sampled from a woman aged 18-35 years in good health.

The chain carries TRBV20-1 and TRBJ1-2, with 7 bases fitting TRBD1. Germline V gene sequence: CDR1 DFQATT, CDR2 SNEGSKA (reference sequence). J was trimmed by 3 bases and V by 3 bases; bases with no gene match: 1. CDR3 length: 12 amino acids. The CDR3 sequence: CSASGQDYGYTF. CDR3 nucleotide sequence: TGCAGTGCTAGCGGACAGGACTATGGCTACACCTTC.

CDR3 sequence: CASSLVWRGDEKLFF. In DNA form, the CDR3 reads TGTGCCAGCAGCCTAGTGTGGCGGGGCGATGAAAAACTGTTTTTT. The chain carries TRBV7-2 and TRBJ1-4, with D maybe TRBD1 (5 bases). Germline V gives CDR1 SGHTA, CDR2 FQGNSA. There are 15 residues in the CDR3. Trimming removed 5 bases at V and 6 bases at J, with 16 bases between.

This clonotype has more than one count but fewer than ten. The gene calls are TRBV20-1 and TRBJ2-5, with D perhaps TRBD2 (6 bases). CDR1 and CDR2 from the germline V gene are DFQATT and SNEGSKA (reference sequence). Trimming removed 0 bases from V and 10 bases from J, with 15 bases in between. This CDR3 has 13 residues. CDR3: CSARDYIRGDQYF. As DNA, the CDR3 is TGCAGTGCTAGAGACTACATTCGCGGGGACCAGTACTTC.

This clonotype was detected only a few times. The chain links TRBV27 to TRBJ2-3; 13 bases map to TRBD2. This CDR3 has 15 amino acids. Germline-derived CDR1 and CDR2 are MNHEY and SMNVEV (reference sequence). The V and J ends lost 4 bases and 11 bases, in that order; junction bases with no gene match: 9. CDR3 nucleotides: TGTGCCAGCAGTTCAGGGACTAGCGGGAACGGGGGGCAGTATTTT. Translating it yields CASSSGTSGNGGQYF.

The sample holds a few counts of this clonotype. The rearrangement joins TRBV10-3 to TRBJ2-2, with D hard to call. V shed 3 bases and J shed 2 bases, with 10 bases lying between them. Germline values: CDR1 ENHRY, CDR2 SYGVKD. The CDR3 has 15 amino acids. The CDR3 is CAISDSRLNTGELFF. The DNA of the CDR3 is TGTGCCATCAGTGATTCCAGACTTAACACCGGGGAGCTGTTTTTT.

The V and J genes are TRBV29-1 and TRBJ2-7; D is perhaps TRBD1 or TRBD2 (6 bases each). Per the germline V gene, CDR1 is SQVTM and CDR2 is ANQGSEA. V dropped 7 bases and J dropped 3 bases, with 16 bases sitting between them. This CDR3 comprises 13 residues. CDR3 amino acids: CSGNRDSLYEQYF. The CDR3 DNA is TGCAGCGGGAACAGGGACTCTCTCTACGAGCAGTACTTC.

The rearrangement links TRBV20-1 to TRBJ2-1, with D perhaps TRBD1 (6 bases). Trimming stripped 3 bases from V and 6 bases from J, with 15 bases between. The CDR3 totals 14 residues. CDR1 is DFQATT, CDR2 SNEGSKA, per germline (reference sequence). CDR3: CSARTGGHSNEQFF. The CDR3 DNA is TGCAGTGCTAGGACTGGGGGCCATAGCAATGAGCAGTTCTTC.

The chain links TRBV5-1 to TRBJ2-2, with D unclear. The CDR3 consists of 14 residues. Per germline, CDR1 SGHRS and CDR2 YFSETQ. V lost 5 bases, J lost 2 bases, and 10 bases lay in between. As DNA, the CDR3 is TGCGCCAGCAGTCGGGCCAGCAACACCGGGGAGCTGTTTTTT. Translation gives CASSRASNTGELFF.

This clonotype was seen many times. The chain is built from TRBV6-1 and TRBJ2-3, with D perhaps matching TRBD2 (5 bases). This CDR3 has 14 residues. Germline V gives CDR1 MNHNS, CDR2 SASEGT. Trimming took off 0 bases at V and 6 bases at J, with 10 bases between the two ends. The CDR3 is CASSEAGEVDTQYF. CDR3 DNA sequence: TGTGCCAGCAGTGAAGCGGGAGAAGTTGATACGCAGTATTTT.

This clonotype was seen repeatedly, ten times or more. The rearrangement joins TRBV9 to TRBJ2-7, with a weak D call TRBD1 (6 bases). CDR3 length: 16 amino acids. The germline V gene has CDR1 SGDLS and CDR2 YYNGEE. V lost 0 bases and J 4 bases, leaving 17 bases between the germline ends. The CDR3 sequence is CASSVGVGQGTYEQYF. The CDR3 region has the DNA TGTGCCAGCAGCGTAGGGGTTGGGCAGGGGACGTACGAGCAGTACTTC. Full variable domain (outside the CDR3, taken from reference TRBV9 and TRBJ2-7): DSGVTQTPKHLITATGQRVTLRCSPRSGDLSVYWYQQSLDQGLQFLIQYYNGEERAKGNILERFSAQQFPDLHSELNLSSLELGDSALYFCASSVGVGQGTYEQYFGPGTRLTVT.

The chain joins TRBV20-1 to TRBJ2-1, with D uncertain. Germline V gene lookup returns CDR1 DFQATT and CDR2 SNEGSKA (reference sequence). The CDR3 is made up of 13 amino acids. With 3 bases removed from V and 5 bases from J, the gap between germline ends came to 11 bases. In nucleotides, the CDR3 is TGCAGTGCTAGGGCGGACCAAAACAATGAGCAGTTCTTC. Translated, it gives CSARADQNNEQFF.

This clonotype has just a few counts. The rearrangement joins TRBV29-1 to TRBJ2-2; the D gene is possibly TRBD2 (6 bases). Deletions cut 4 bases from V and 1 base from J, with 13 bases between. Germline-derived CDR1 and CDR2 are SQVTM and ANQGSEA. The CDR3 runs to 15 residues. The CDR3 here is CSVVEGLMNTGELFF. The CDR3 DNA reads as TGCAGCGTTGTGGAGGGACTTATGAACACCGGGGAGCTGTTTTTT.

DNA for the CDR3: TGTGCCTGGAGTGCGGGGGGGAGCGGGAGGTTGTGGTCTGAGCAGTTCTTC. This translates into CAWSAGGSGRLWSEQFF. The chain uses TRBV30 and TRBJ2-1, with 9 positions matching TRBD2. This CDR3 region has 17 residues. The junction had 16 bases not matched to a gene; V was cut back by 1 base and J by 9 bases. Germline V gene lookup returns CDR1 GTSNPN and CDR2 SVGIG (reference sequence).

This clonotype was observed once. The chain is built from TRBV7-2 and TRBJ1-1, with D hard to call. V was pared by 6 bases and J by 0 bases, with 8 bases between. Germline-derived CDR1 and CDR2 are SGHTA and FQGNSA. There are 13 residues in the CDR3. CDR3 sequence (DNA): TGTGCCAGCAGAAAAAACGTGAACACTGAAGCTTTCTTT. Its protein is CASRKNVNTEAFF.

This chain joins TRBV20-1 and TRBJ1-6; TRBD1 aligns across 7 bases. Germline V gene lookup returns CDR1 DFQATT and CDR2 SNEGSKA (reference sequence). The V gene end was trimmed by 0 bases and the J gene end by 2 bases; junction bases not matched to a gene: 4. The CDR3 loop spans 16 amino acids. The CDR3 DNA reads TGCAGTGCTAGAGAGGAGGGGGCCACCTATAATTCACCCCTCCACTTT. Protein sequence: CSAREEGATYNSPLHF.